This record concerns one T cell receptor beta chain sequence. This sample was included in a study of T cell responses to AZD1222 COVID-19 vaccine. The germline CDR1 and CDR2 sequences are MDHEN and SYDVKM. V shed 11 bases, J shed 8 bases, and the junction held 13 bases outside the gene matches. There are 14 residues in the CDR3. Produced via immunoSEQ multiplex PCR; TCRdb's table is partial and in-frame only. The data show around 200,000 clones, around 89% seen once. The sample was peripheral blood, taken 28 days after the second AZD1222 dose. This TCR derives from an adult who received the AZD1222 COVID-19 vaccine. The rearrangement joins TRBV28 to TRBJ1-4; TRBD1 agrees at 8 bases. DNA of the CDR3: TGTGCCGTACACTCTCAGGGGGCGCGAGAAAAACTGTTTTTT. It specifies CAVHSQGAREKLFF.